The clone carrying this T cell receptor (beta chain) was seen many times. TCRdb reanalysed the 5' RACE reads using MiXCR and keeps one entry per CDR3 protein. The sample has 230,000 or so distinct CDR3 sequences, 15% to 20% seen once. This entry is derived from a study of CD8 T cells in ankylosing spondylitis. With 6 bases removed from V and 5 bases from J, the gap between germline ends came to 19 bases. Germline loops: CDR1 ENHRY, CDR2 SYGVKD. CDR3 size: 15 residues. This receptor was obtained from a male donor with ankylosing spondylitis or in good health (not recorded which). V and J are TRBV10-3 and TRBJ2-5; a weak D match, TRBD2 (6 bases). Source material: blood, either unsorted or a sorted T cell fraction (not recorded which). The CDR3 DNA follows: TGTGCCATCAGCCCGGAGGGAAGAATATCGGAGACCCAGTACTTC. Protein sequence: CAISPEGRISETQYF.